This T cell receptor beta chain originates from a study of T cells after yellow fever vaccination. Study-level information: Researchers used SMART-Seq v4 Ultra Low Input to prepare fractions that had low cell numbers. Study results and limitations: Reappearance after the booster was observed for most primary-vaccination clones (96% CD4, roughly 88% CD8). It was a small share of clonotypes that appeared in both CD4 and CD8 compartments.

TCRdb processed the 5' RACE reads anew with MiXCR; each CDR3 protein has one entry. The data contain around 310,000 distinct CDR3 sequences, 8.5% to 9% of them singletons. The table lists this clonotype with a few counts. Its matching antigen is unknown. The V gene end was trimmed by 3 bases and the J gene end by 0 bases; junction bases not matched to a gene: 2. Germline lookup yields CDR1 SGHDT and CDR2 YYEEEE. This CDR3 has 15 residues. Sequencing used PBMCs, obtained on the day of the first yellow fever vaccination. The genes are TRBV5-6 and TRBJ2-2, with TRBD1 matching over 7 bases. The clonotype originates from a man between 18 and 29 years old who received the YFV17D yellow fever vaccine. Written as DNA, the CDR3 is TGTGCCAGCAGCTGGGGGACAGCGAACACCGGGGAGCTGTTTTTT. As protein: CASSWGTANTGELFF.